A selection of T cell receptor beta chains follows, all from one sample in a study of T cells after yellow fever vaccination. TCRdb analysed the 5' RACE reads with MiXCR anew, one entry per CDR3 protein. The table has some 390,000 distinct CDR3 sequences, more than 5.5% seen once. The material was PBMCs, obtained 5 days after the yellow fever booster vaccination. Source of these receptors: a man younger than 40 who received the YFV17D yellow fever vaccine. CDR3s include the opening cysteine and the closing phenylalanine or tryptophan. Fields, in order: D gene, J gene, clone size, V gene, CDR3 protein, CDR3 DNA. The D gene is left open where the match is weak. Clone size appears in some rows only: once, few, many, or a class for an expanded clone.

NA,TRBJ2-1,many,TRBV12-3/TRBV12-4,CASSLGSSRVVNEQFF,TGTGCCAGCAGTTTAGGGTCGAGCAGGGTAGTCAATGAGCAGTTCTTC
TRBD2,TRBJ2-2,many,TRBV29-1,CSVVAGEGNTGELFF,TGCAGCGTTGTGGCGGGGGAAGGGAACACCGGGGAGCTGTTTTTT
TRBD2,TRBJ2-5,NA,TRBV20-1,CSASVAGGQETQYF,TGCAGTGCTAGTGTAGCGGGGGGCCAAGAGACCCAGTACTTC
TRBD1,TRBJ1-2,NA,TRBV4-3,CASSPDRGRRYGYTF,TGCGCCAGCAGCCCCGACAGGGGGAGAAGGTATGGCTACACCTTC
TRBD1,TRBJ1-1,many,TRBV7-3,CASSQQGTASEAFF,TGTGCCAGCAGCCAACAGGGGACTGCCTCTGAAGCTTTCTTT
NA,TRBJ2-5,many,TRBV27,CASSRRPQETQYF,TGTGCCAGCAGTCGTCGGCCCCAAGAGACCCAGTACTTC
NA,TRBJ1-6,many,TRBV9,CASSTLGQYNSPLHF,TGTGCCAGCAGCACACTAGGACAGTATAATTCACCCCTCCACTTT
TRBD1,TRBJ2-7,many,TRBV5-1,CASSFGGQGGNEQYF,TGCGCCAGCAGCTTTGGCGGACAGGGGGGAAACGAGCAGTACTTC
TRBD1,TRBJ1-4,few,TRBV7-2,CASSPRTGGNEKLFF,TGTGCCAGCAGCCCACGGACAGGAGGGAATGAAAAACTGTTTTTT
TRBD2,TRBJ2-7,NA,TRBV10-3,CAISVPGGYEQYF,TGTGCCATCAGTGTCCCGGGGGGCTACGAGCAGTACTTC
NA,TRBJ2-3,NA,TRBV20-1,CSASWGIGTDTQYF,TGCAGTGCTAGTTGGGGTATCGGCACAGATACGCAGTATTTT
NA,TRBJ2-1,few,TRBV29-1,CSADGGGRSYNEQFF,TGCAGCGCCGATGGGGGCGGACGCTCCTACAATGAGCAGTTCTTC
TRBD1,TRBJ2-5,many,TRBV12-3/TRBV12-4,CASSTGTGQETQYF,TGTGCCAGCAGTACCGGGACAGGGCAAGAGACCCAGTACTTC
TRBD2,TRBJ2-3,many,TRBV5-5,CASISPGGDTQYF,TGTGCCAGCATCTCCCCGGGGGGAGATACGCAGTATTTT
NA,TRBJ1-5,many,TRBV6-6,CASSYGDQPQHF,TGTGCCAGCAGTTACGGGGATCAGCCCCAGCATTTT
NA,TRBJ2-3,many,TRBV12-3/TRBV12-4,CASSFGGGGDTQYF,TGTGCCAGCAGCTTCGGAGGGGGAGGAGATACGCAGTATTTT
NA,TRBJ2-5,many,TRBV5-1,CASSLVSQAQETQYF,TGCGCCAGCAGCTTGGTTTCGCAGGCACAAGAGACCCAGTACTTC
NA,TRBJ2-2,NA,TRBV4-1,CASSQAEPRTGELFF,TGCGCCAGCAGCCAAGCGGAGCCGCGAACCGGGGAGCTGTTTTTT
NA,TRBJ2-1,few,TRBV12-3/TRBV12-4,CASSLRGANNEQFF,TGTGCCAGCAGTCTCAGGGGGGCGAACAATGAGCAGTTCTTC
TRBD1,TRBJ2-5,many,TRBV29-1,CSATGQGRETQYF,TGCAGCGCTACGGGACAGGGGAGGGAGACCCAGTACTTC
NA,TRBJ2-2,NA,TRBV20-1,CSARGNRDTGELFF,TGCAGTGCTAGAGGGAACAGGGACACCGGGGAGCTGTTTTTT
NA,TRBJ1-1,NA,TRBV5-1,CASSLEVGPMNTEAFF,TGCGCCAGCAGCCTAGAAGTCGGGCCCATGAACACTGAAGCTTTCTTT
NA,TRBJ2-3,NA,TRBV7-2,CASSTREVGDTQYF,TGTGCCAGCAGCACCCGGGAAGTGGGAGATACGCAGTATTTT
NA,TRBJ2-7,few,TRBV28,CASYDSSYEQYF,TGTGCCAGCTATGATAGCTCCTACGAGCAGTACTTC
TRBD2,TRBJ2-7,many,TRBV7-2,CASRLLADYEQYF,TGTGCCAGCAGGTTACTAGCGGACTACGAGCAGTACTTC
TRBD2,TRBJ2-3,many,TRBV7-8,CASSPISGARTDTQYF,TGTGCCAGCAGCCCGATTAGCGGGGCCCGCACAGATACGCAGTATTTT
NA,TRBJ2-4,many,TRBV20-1,CSASNLAKNIQYF,TGCAGTGCTAGTAATTTAGCCAAAAACATTCAGTACTTC
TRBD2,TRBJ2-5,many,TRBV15,CATSAGLAEETQYF,TGTGCCACCAGCGCTGGACTAGCAGAAGAGACCCAGTACTTC
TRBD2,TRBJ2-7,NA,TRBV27,CASTQTSGSYEQYF,TGTGCCAGCACTCAGACTAGCGGCTCCTACGAGCAGTACTTC
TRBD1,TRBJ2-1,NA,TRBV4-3,CASILGTGTYNEQFF,TGCGCCAGCATCCTGGGGACAGGAACCTACAATGAGCAGTTCTTC
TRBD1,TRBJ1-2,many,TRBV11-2,CASSLGGGDCTF,TGTGCCAGCAGCTTAGGAGGGGGCGATTGCACCTTC
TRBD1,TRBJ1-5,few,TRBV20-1,CSAPARGYNQPQHF,TGCAGTGCCCCAGCCAGGGGGTATAATCAGCCCCAGCATTTT
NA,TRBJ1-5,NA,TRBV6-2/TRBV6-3,CASSYSSGTNQPQHF,TGTGCCAGCAGTTACTCGTCCGGGACCAATCAGCCCCAGCATTTT
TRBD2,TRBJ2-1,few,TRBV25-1,CASSEYSPASGGYNEQFF,TGTGCCAGCAGTGAATACTCCCCGGCTAGCGGGGGGTACAATGAGCAGTTCTTC
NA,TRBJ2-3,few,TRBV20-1,CSAPNADTQYF,TGCAGTGCCCCAAACGCCGATACGCAGTATTTT
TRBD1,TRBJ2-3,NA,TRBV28,CASSSTGEGTDTQYF,TGTGCCAGCAGTTCGACAGGGGAAGGCACAGATACGCAGTATTTT
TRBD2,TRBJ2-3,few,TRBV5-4,CASSFSAGGNTATQYF,TGTGCCAGCAGCTTTTCGGCGGGAGGGAACACTGCTACGCAGTATTTT
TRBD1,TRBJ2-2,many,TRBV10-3,CAISVGQGAATGELFF,TGTGCCATCAGTGTGGGACAGGGGGCAGCAACCGGGGAGCTGTTTTTT
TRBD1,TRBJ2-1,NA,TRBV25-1,CASSDSRGRNEQFF,TGTGCCAGCAGTGATTCCAGGGGGCGGAATGAGCAGTTCTTC
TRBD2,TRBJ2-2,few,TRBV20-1,CSASGTSGRTGELFF,TGCAGTGCCTCCGGGACTAGCGGGAGGACCGGGGAGCTGTTTTTT
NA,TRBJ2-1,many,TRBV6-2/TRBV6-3,CASSPLIYEQFF,TGTGCCAGCAGTCCCCTCATATATGAGCAGTTCTTC
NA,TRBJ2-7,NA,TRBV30,CAGGQGGYEQYF,TGTGCCGGGGGGCAGGGGGGATACGAGCAGTACTTC
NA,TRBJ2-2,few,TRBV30,CAADPPNTGELFF,TGTGCCGCAGACCCTCCGAACACCGGGGAGCTGTTTTTT